These T cell receptor beta chains were read from a single sample in a study of tumor and adjacent non-tumor tissue in lung cancer. TCRdb recomputed calls from the multiplex PCR reads with MiXCR, one row per CDR3 protein. The sample has under 250,000 distinct CDR3 sequences; around 70% are singletons. Sample: lung tumor tissue. These receptors were obtained from a man in his 60s with non-small cell lung cancer. The CDR3 runs from the conserved cysteine through the conserved F or W. The D gene is left open where the match is weak. Clone size is stated in some rows and not others, as once, few, many or a class when expanded.

clone size | D gene | CDR3 length | J gene | V gene | CDR3 DNA | CDR3 protein
once | . | 11 | TRBJ1-1 | TRBV29-1 | TGCAGCGTCTCTAAGAACACTGAAGCTTTCTTT | CSVSKNTEAFF
. | TRBD1 | 15 | TRBJ2-7 | TRBV11-3 | TGTGCCAGCAGCTGCCCCGGGACAGGGGACTGCGAGCAGTACTTC | CASSCPGTGDCEQYF
once | . | 15 | TRBJ2-1 | TRBV13 | TGTGCCAGCAGCCCCCCCCGGACGGGGGGCGCTGAGCAGTTCTTC | CASSPPRTGGAEQFF
. | . | 13 | TRBJ2-3 | TRBV12-3/TRBV12-4 | TGTACCAGCACGCACGTTAGCACAGATACGCAGTATTTT | CTSTHVSTDTQYF
. | . | 13 | TRBJ1-6 | TRBV20-1 | TGCAATTCTAGTCAGGGCTGGAATTCACCCCTCCACTTT | CNSSQGWNSPLHF
many | . | 17 | TRBJ2-2 | TRBV11-2 | TGTGCCAGCAGCTCACAGGGACGCCAGCGGGACACCGGGGAGCTGTTTTTT | CASSSQGRQRDTGELFF
. | . | 14 | TRBJ2-5 | TRBV6-1 | TGTGCCAGCAGTGATGGTGGAGTCCAAGAGACCCAGTACTTC | CASSDGGVQETQYF
once | . | 16 | TRBJ2-2 | TRBV11-2 | TGTGCCAGCAGCTTAGCGGGGAGGATGGACACCAGGGAGCTGTTTTTT | CASSLAGRMDTRELFF
. | TRBD2 | 14 | TRBJ2-1 | TRBV20-1 | TGCAGTGCTAGCGGGCTAGCGGGGGGAGATGAGCAGTTCTTC | CSASGLAGGDEQFF
few | . | 12 | TRBJ2-7 | TRBV20-1 | TGCAGTGCTAGTCGCGGGGCCTACGGGCAGTACTTC | CSASRGAYGQYF
. | . | 21 | TRBJ2-1 | TRBV7-8 | . | CASSFYICSVSRDLTYNEQFF
. | . | 14 | TRBJ2-7 | TRBV6-5 | TGTGCCAGCAGATCTGCAGGGTGGCCCTACGAGCAGTACTTC | CASRSAGWPYEQYF
. | TRBD1 | 14 | TRBJ1-2 | TRBV7-2 | TGTGCTATCAGCACCCGACAGGGGGGCGAAGGCTACACCTTC | CAISTRQGGEGYTF
few | . | 18 | TRBJ1-1 | TRBV18 | TGTGCCAGCTCACCACAGGACAGAGAAGAGGCTCCTAGCTCCCTAGCTTTCTTT | CASSPQDREEAPSSLAFF
. | TRBD1 | 15 | TRBJ2-3 | TRBV5-1 | TGCGCCAGCAGCGTCTGGGACAGCCTGGGAGATACGCAGTATTTT | CASSVWDSLGDTQYF